This T cell receptor beta chain was documented in a study of response to subunit inactivated influenza vaccine. Study observations and caveats: That few new T cells are recruited by each seasonal influenza vaccination was the authors' suggestion.

The CDR3 spans 12 residues. From germline, CDR1 is DFQATT and CDR2 SNEGSKA (reference sequence). As concerns this clonotype: Its antigen is not known. A much more abundant neighbour one base away suggests this may be a read error.

Each CDR3 protein gets one entry after TCRdb re-called the RT-PCR reads with MiXCR. In the table there are some 480,000 distinct CDR3 sequences, 10% to 11% of which are singletons. Specimen: PBMCs from blood, collected roughly 47 days after vaccination. The origin of this receptor is a middle-aged man who received an inactivated influenza vaccine. This chain links TRBV20-1 with TRBJ2-5; D gene ambiguous. The J call may be mistaken, given a closer DNA end match to TRBJ2-1. The CDR3 coding sequence is TGCAGTGCTAGTTCCCCCCAAGAGACCCAGTTCTTC. As protein: CSASSPQETQFF.